The next 28 T cell receptor beta chains were all read from a single sample in a study of CD8+CD57+ T cells in acquired aplastic anemia. Both TCR beta VDJ combination and CDR3 sequence profiling were carried out. Genomic DNA was the template for this profiling. TCRdb re-analysed the reads in MiXCR, keeping a single row per CDR3 protein. The sample contains 400,000 to 500,000 distinct CDR3 sequences, roughly 64% of which appear only once. The sequencing input was sorted CD4+, CD8+, or CD8+CD57+ T cells (not recorded which) from PBMCs. The receptors stem from a human donor in good health, serving as a control.

This clonotype was counted at least ten times. V is TRBV20-1 and J is TRBJ2-1, with a tentative D call TRBD2 (6 bases). Trimming pared 3 bases from V and 7 bases from J, leaving 13 bases between. Germline V gene data show CDR1 as DFQATT and CDR2 as SNEGSKA (reference sequence). The CDR3 totals 13 residues. The DNA of the CDR3 is TGCAGTGCTAGTGGCGGGGTAGGTAATGAGCAGTTCTTC. Its translation is CSASGGVGNEQFF.

This clonotype was seen just once. The chain has TRBV20-1 and TRBJ1-3, with D possibly TRBD1 on 5 matching bases. The CDR3 sequence is 13 residues long. V was clipped by 5 bases and J by 5 bases, with 13 bases between them. Germline CDR1 and CDR2: DFQATT and SNEGSKA (reference sequence). The DNA for the CDR3 is TGCAGTGCTTTACCCGGGACTAGAAACACCATATATTTT. It specifies CSALPGTRNTIYF.

The chain links TRBV27 to TRBJ2-5; 9 nucleotides align to TRBD1. Trimming took 5 bases from V and 5 from J; bases not matched to a gene: 6. This CDR3 is built from 14 residues. CDR1 MNHEY and CDR2 SMNVEV come from the germline V gene (reference sequence). CDR3: CASSPDRGMETQYF. The DNA of the CDR3 is TGTGCCAGCAGTCCGGACAGGGGCATGGAGACCCAGTACTTC.

Remarks on this clonotype: The junction departs from germline at one end; a sequencing error may be responsible. The genes are TRBV6-5 and TRBJ2-1; D gene uncertain. The CDR3 consists of 16 residues. In germline, CDR1 is MNHEY, CDR2 SVGAGI. The CDR3 spells CTSSSLRDSSYNEQFF. The CDR3 DNA follows: TGTACCAGCAGCAGCCTAAGGGATAGCTCCTACAATGAGCAGTTCTTC.

This rearrangement joins TRBV5-1 to TRBJ2-6, with D possibly called TRBD1 or TRBD2 (5 bases each). With 0 bases removed from V and 0 bases from J, the gap between germline ends came to 10 bases. The germline V gene encodes CDR1 SGHRS and CDR2 YFSETQ. The CDR3 length is 17 residues. The CDR3 here is CASSLGPGSSGANVLTF. CDR3 DNA: TGCGCCAGCAGCTTGGGTCCAGGGAGCTCTGGGGCCAACGTCCTGACTTTC.

This clonotype was seen only once. Given the absence of the conserved phenylalanine or tryptophan at the CDR3 end, a read error is likely. In DNA form, the CDR3 reads TGTGCCAGTAGCGAGTTGGGACTAGCGGGGGAGACCACTTCCTACAATGAGCAGTTCCTC. It specifies CASSELGLAGETTSYNEQFL. The chain employs TRBV19 and TRBJ2-1; 14 bases map to TRBD2. CDR1 LNHDA and CDR2 SQIVND come from the germline V gene (reference sequence). The V gene end was trimmed by 6 bases and the J gene end by 1 base; junction bases not matched to a gene: 14. This CDR3 has 20 amino acids.

Details on this clonotype: A read error may produce the germline difference seen at one junction end. The rearrangement uses TRBV5-1 and TRBJ1-6; TRBD1 is a possible D gene (6 bases). CDR3 length: 14 residues. CDR1 is SGHRS, CDR2 YFSETQ, per germline. CDR3 DNA: TGTGCCAGCAGCTTGCTACCGGGACACCCACCCCTCCACTTT. It encodes CASSLLPGHPPLHF. Variable domain in full (rest from reference TRBV5-1 and TRBJ1-6): KAGVTQTPRYLIKTRGQQVTLSCSPISGHRSVSWYQQTPGQGLQFLFEYFSETQRNKGNFPGRFSGRQFSNSRSEMNVSTLELGDSALYLCASSLLPGHPPLHFGNGTRLTVT.

This clonotype was seen at least ten times. V gene TRBV24-1 combines with J gene TRBJ1-5; no firm D call. Germline V lookup: CDR1 KGHDR, CDR2 SFDVKD. The V gene lost 6 bases and the J gene lost 9 bases, with 17 bases spanning the gap. The CDR3 is made up of 14 amino acids. CDR3 sequence reads: CATSCPGSSRPQHF. The CDR3 DNA sequence: TGTGCCACCAGTTGTCCGGGGTCTTCTCGGCCCCAGCATTTT.

The table lists this clonotype with a few counts. A single base separates this from a much larger clone, so it may be a read error. The chain carries TRBV10-3 and TRBJ1-2; the match to TRBD2 covers 10 bases. Matching the DNA end better, TRBJ2-7 makes the J call doubtful. CDR1 and CDR2 (germline): ENHRY, SYGVKD. The CDR3 covers 14 residues. The CDR3 nucleotides are TGTGCCAGCACTCTAGCGGGGGTCTCCTACGAGCAGTACTTC. Translating it yields CASTLAGVSYEQYF.

This clonotype was picked up many times. The rearrangement joins TRBV2 to TRBJ1-1; D possibly corresponds to TRBD1 (5 bases). The CDR3 runs 15 residues. Germline CDR1 and CDR2: SNHLY and FYNNEI. V was clipped by 8 bases and J by 0 bases, with 16 bases between them. CDR3 DNA: TGTGCCAGCGGGACGACATACATCATGAACACTGAAGCTTTCTTT. Its protein product is CASGTTYIMNTEAFF.

The chain has TRBV9 and TRBJ1-6; D might be TRBD1 (6 bases). Germline V gene data show CDR1 as SGDLS and CDR2 as YYNGEE. This CDR3 comprises 15 residues. The V gene lost 0 bases and the J gene lost 9 bases, with 13 bases spanning the gap. The CDR3 DNA is TGTGCCAGCAGCGTAGGGGGACACAGATTTTCACCCCTCCACTTT. Translated, it gives CASSVGGHRFSPLHF.

As for this clonotype: Just one base apart from a much larger clone, this may be a read error. V is TRBV3-1 and J is TRBJ2-5; perhaps TRBD1 as D (6 bases). Trimming stripped 8 bases from V and 7 bases from J, with 20 bases between. The CDR3 runs 14 residues. Germline CDR1 is LGHDT and CDR2 is YNNKEL (reference sequence). DNA of the CDR3: TGTGCCAGCGTTCCGCCAGGGGCAATAGGGACCCAGTACTTC. It yields the protein CASVPPGAIGTQYF.

The rearrangement joins TRBV20-1 to TRBJ1-5; D not resolved. The germline gives CDR1 DFQATT, CDR2 SNEGSKA (reference sequence). The CDR3 has 13 amino acids. V was cut by 1 base and J by 11 bases, with 15 bases left in between. CDR3 DNA sequence: TGCAGTGCTAGAGCTAGGCGGTATAGCACCCAGCATTTT. Translated, it gives CSARARRYSTQHF.

The CDR3 DNA follows: TGTGCCATCAGTGCTAGCCCCCACGAGCAGTACGTC. The encoded protein is CAISASPHEQYV. The chain couples TRBV10-3 to TRBJ2-7, with a weak D call TRBD2 (5 bases). Germline CDR1 is ENHRY and CDR2 is SYGVKD. V was trimmed by 4 bases and J by 5 bases, leaving 9 bases between them. This CDR3 contains 12 residues.

This clonotype was seen once. Germline is not matched at one junction end, which may reflect a read error. This sequence joins TRBV5-1 and TRBJ2-1, with D uncertain. The CDR3 has 13 amino acids. Germline-derived CDR1 and CDR2 are SGHRS and YFSETQ. The CDR3: CASSYGEKNTQFF. The CDR3 DNA is TGTGCCAGCAGCTACGGTGAGAAGAATACGCAGTTCTTC.

J is TRBJ2-7 and V is TRBV7-6; TRBD2 might be the D (6 bases). In germline, CDR1 is SGHVS, CDR2 FNYEAQ. The V end was cut by 6 bases, the J end by 5 bases, with 14 bases between. The CDR3 has 13 residues. The CDR3 is CASSSGVLNEQYF. The CDR3 bases are TGTGCCAGCAGTTCGGGGGTGTTGAACGAGCAGTACTTC.

This chain connects TRBV7-2 to TRBJ2-7; D is undetermined. Germline values: CDR1 SGHTA, CDR2 FQGNSA. The V and J ends lost 1 base and 3 bases respectively, with 19 bases between them. The CDR3 consists of 17 residues. CDR3 nucleotides: TGTGCCAGCAGCTTAGAGGTGCGAACGGGCGGTGACTACGAGCAGTACTTC. It translates to CASSLEVRTGGDYEQYF.

This clonotype was seen many times. The chain is built from TRBV11-2 and TRBJ2-2; TRBD2 agrees at 7 bases. The germline CDR1 and CDR2 sequences are SGHAT and FQNNGV. The CDR3 totals 15 residues. Losses at the gene ends were 2 bases for V and 3 bases for J; bases not matched to a gene: 3. CDR3 coding DNA: TGTGCCAGCAGCTTATCGGGACTATACACCGGGGAGCTGTTTTTT. Translation gives CASSLSGLYTGELFF.

Many counts were recorded for this clonotype. V usage is TRBV12-3 or TRBV12-4 and J usage is TRBJ1-6, with 9 bases matching TRBD1. V trimming: 1 base; J trimming: 11 bases; junction bases outside the gene matches: 6. The CDR3 is 15 amino acids. The CDR3 protein is CASSLDGQGKTPLHF. The CDR3 nucleotides are TGTGCCAGCAGTTTAGATGGACAGGGGAAGACACCCCTCCACTTT.

A word on this clonotype: A junction boundary mismatches the germline segment, possibly from a read error. This chain's CDR3 is CASSPGEANTEAFF. As DNA, the CDR3 is TGTGCCAGCAGCCCCGGTGAAGCGAACACTGAAGCTTTCTTT. The chain joins TRBV5-1 to TRBJ1-1; D is uncertain. The germline V gene encodes CDR1 SGHRS and CDR2 YFSETQ. There are 14 residues in the CDR3.

A word on this clonotype: One end of the junction is discordant with germline, which a read error may explain. The gene calls are TRBV7-2 and TRBJ2-1; 8 bases fit TRBD1. The CDR3 extends over 15 amino acids. CDR1 is SGHTA and CDR2 is FQGNSA in the germline V gene. CDR3 loop: CASSRPGTGGNAQFF. CDR3 coding DNA: TGTGCCAGCAGCAGACCCGGGACAGGTGGTAATGCGCAGTTCTTC.

This clonotype was recorded many times. The chain employs TRBV29-1 and TRBJ2-7; D perhaps matches TRBD1 (7 bases). With 6 bases removed from V and 4 bases from J, the gap between germline ends came to 22 bases. This CDR3 has 15 amino acids. Germline CDR1 SQVTM, CDR2 ANQGSEA. This CDR3 reads CSVVPRDSPSYEQYF. The CDR3 bases are TGCAGCGTCGTGCCGCGGGACAGCCCTTCTTACGAGCAGTACTTC.

This chain uses TRBV15 with TRBJ1-5; D call uncertain. From germline, CDR1 is LNHNV and CDR2 YYDKDF (reference sequence). V was clipped by 6 bases and J by 2 bases, with 8 bases between them. This CDR3 is 13 amino acids long. This chain's CDR3 is CATRSRGNQPQHF. The CDR3 region has the DNA TGTGCCACCAGATCCAGAGGCAATCAGCCCCAGCATTTT. The entire variable domain, with the rest obtained from reference TRBV15 and TRBJ1-5, is as follows: DAMVIQNPRYQVTQFGKPVTLSCSQTLNHNVMYWYQQKSSQAPKLLFHYYDKDFNNEADTPDNFQSRRPNTSFCFLDIRSPGLGDTAMYLCATRSRGNQPQHFGDGTRLSIL.

The V call is TRBV12-3 or TRBV12-4, the J call TRBJ2-7; possibly TRBD2 for D (5 bases). Deletions cut 6 bases from V and 0 bases from J, with 15 bases between. The CDR3 length is 15 residues. The CDR3 here is CASSDSGLSSYEQYF. As DNA, the CDR3 is TGTGCCAGCAGCGACTCAGGACTGAGCTCCTACGAGCAGTACTTC.

The J gene is TRBJ2-1, the V gene TRBV9; TRBD1 aligns across 8 bases. The CDR3 is 15 residues long. The germline gives CDR1 SGDLS, CDR2 YYNGEE. V lost 4 bases, J lost 8 bases, and 11 bases stayed unmatched. CDR3 protein: CASSREAGQGYEQFF. The CDR3 nucleotides read TGTGCCAGCAGCCGGGAAGCCGGACAGGGTTATGAGCAGTTCTTC.

This clonotype occurred once. Sequence at one end of the junction differs from germline and may be a read error. V usage is TRBV7-4 and J usage is TRBJ1-1, with D perhaps TRBD1 (5 bases). From germline, CDR1 is SGHVT and CDR2 SQSDAQ. The CDR3 is 14 residues long. Written as DNA, the CDR3 is TGTGCCAGCAGCTTAGGAGACAGAGATAATGAAAAACTGTTT. This translates into CASSLGDRDNEKLF. Supplemented by reference TRBV7-4 and TRBJ1-1, the full variable domain reads GAGVSQSPRYKVAKRGRDVALRCDSISGHVTLYWYRQTLGQGSEVLTYSQSDAQRDKSGRPSGRFSAERPERSVSTLKIQRTEQGDSAVYLCASSLGDRDNEKLFGQGTRLTVV.

This clonotype has at least ten counts. The genes are TRBV3-1 and TRBJ1-3; unclear D gene. Deletions cut 2 bases from V and 3 bases from J, with 11 bases between. The germline CDR1 and CDR2 sequences are LGHDT and YNNKEL (reference sequence). The CDR3 contains 15 residues. The DNA for the CDR3 is TGTGCCAGCAGCCAAATGATGGGAAGTGGAAACACCATATATTTT. This gives the protein CASSQMMGSGNTIYF.

The J gene is TRBJ1-6, the V gene TRBV7-9; D is undetermined. This CDR3 is built from 14 residues. CDR1 and CDR2 from the germline V gene are SEHNR and FQNEAQ (reference sequence). The V end lost 6 bases, the J end lost 9 bases, and 15 bases lay between the germline ends. CDR3 sequence (DNA): TGTGCCAGCAGTCCAATCGGGTCGGGTTCACCCCTCCACTTT. Translating it yields CASSPIGSGSPLHF.